This entry concerns a single TCR beta chain. Profiling relied on immunoSEQ multiplex PCR, and the TCRdb table lists in-frame clones only, not all of them. The top ten hold about 1.8% of the sample, which has approximately 150,000 clones, approximately 86% seen once. This sample is part of a study of control samples from healthy donors and cancer patients. From germline, CDR1 is MDHEN and CDR2 SYDVKM. CDR3 length: 16 amino acids. The ends were cut back, 4 bases at V and 0 bases at J, with 15 bases in the middle. The sequence derives from a man between 18 and 29 years old in good health. The V and J genes are TRBV28 and TRBJ1-2, with a tentative D call TRBD1 (5 bases). Sequencing was carried out using blood. The CDR3 coding sequence is TGTGCCAGCAGTTCGATGGGGGTACCTGCTAACTATGGCTACACCTTC. Amino acids: CASSSMGVPANYGYTF.